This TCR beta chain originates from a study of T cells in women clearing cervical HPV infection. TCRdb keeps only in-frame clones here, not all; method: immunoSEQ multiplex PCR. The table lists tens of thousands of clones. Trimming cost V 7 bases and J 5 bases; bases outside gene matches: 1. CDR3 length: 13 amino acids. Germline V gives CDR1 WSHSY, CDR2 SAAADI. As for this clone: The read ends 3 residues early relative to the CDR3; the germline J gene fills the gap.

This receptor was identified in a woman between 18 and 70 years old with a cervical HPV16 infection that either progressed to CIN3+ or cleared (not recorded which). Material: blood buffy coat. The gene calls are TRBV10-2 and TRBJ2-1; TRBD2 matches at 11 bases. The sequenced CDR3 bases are TGCGCCAGCAAGACTAGCGGGAACAATGAG. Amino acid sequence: CASKTSGNNE. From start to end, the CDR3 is CASKTSGNNEQFF.